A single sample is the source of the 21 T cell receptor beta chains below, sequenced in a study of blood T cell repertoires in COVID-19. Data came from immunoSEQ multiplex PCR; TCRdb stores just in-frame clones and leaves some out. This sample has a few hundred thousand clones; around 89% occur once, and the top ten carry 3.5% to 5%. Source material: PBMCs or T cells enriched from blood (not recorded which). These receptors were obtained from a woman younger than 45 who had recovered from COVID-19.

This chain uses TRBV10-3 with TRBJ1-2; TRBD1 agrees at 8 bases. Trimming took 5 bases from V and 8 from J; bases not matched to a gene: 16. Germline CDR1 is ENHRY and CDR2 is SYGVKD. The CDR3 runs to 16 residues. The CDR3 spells CAISNGPRQGASGYTF. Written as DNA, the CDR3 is TGTGCCATCAGTAATGGTCCACGGCAGGGGGCTTCGGGCTACACCTTC.

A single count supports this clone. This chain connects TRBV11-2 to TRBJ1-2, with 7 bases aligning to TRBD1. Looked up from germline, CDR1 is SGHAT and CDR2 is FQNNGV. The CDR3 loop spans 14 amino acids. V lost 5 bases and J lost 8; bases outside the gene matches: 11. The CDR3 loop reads CASSPRQGSGGYTF. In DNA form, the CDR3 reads TGTGCCAGCAGCCCCCGACAGGGTTCGGGCGGCTACACCTTC. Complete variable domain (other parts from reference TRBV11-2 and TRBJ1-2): EAGVAQSPRYKIIEKRQSVAFWCNPISGHATLYWYQQILGQGPKLLIQFQNNGVVDDSQLPKDRFSAERLKGVDSTLKIQPAKLEDSAVYLCASSPRQGSGGYTFGSGTRLTVV.

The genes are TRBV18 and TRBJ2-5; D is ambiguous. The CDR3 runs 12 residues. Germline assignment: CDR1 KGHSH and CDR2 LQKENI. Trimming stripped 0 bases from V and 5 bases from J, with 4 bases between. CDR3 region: CASSPPMETQYF. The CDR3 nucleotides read TGTGCCAGCTCACCACCCATGGAGACCCAGTACTTC.

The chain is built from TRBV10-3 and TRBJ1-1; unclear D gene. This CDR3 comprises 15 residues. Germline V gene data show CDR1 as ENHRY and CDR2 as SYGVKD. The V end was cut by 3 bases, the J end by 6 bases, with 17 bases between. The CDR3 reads CAISDKDGGRAEAFF. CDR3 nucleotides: TGTGCCATCAGTGATAAGGATGGAGGAAGAGCTGAAGCTTTCTTT.

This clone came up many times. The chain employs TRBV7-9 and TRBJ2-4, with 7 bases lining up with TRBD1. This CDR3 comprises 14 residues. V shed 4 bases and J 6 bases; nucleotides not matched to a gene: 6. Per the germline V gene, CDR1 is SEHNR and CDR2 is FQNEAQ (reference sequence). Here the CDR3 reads CASSSDRERNIQYF. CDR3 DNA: TGTGCCAGCAGCTCAGACAGGGAAAGAAACATTCAGTACTTC.

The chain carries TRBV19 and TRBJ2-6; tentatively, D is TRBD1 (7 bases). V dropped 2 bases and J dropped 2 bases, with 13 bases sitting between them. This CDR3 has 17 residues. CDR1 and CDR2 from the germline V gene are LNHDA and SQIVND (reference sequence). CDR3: CASSIIGGGAGANVLTF. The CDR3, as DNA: TGTGCCAGTAGTATAATTGGAGGGGGCGCTGGGGCCAACGTCCTGACTTTC.

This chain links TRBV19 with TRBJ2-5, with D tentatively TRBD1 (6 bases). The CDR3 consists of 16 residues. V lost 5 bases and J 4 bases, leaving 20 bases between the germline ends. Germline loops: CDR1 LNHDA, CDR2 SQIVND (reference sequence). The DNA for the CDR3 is TGTGCCAGTAGTCCCCATCAGGGGCAGGGTGGAGAGACCCAGTACTTC. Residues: CASSPHQGQGGETQYF.

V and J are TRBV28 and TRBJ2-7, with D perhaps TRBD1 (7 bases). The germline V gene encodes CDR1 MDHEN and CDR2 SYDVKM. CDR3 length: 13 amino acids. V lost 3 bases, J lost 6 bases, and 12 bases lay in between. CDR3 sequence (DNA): TGTGCCAGCAGTTTGACAGGGCGGGGCGAGCAGTACTTC. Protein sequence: CASSLTGRGEQYF.

The CDR3 loop reads CASSHGASGSGETQYF. CDR3 DNA: TGTGCCAGCAGCCACGGGGCTAGCGGCTCGGGGGAGACCCAGTACTTC. This chain uses TRBV7-9 with TRBJ2-5, with 7 bases aligning to TRBD2. The junction had 14 bases not matched to a gene; V was cut back by 5 bases and J by 5 bases. Germline CDR1 is SEHNR and CDR2 is FQNEAQ (reference sequence). The CDR3 loop spans 16 amino acids.

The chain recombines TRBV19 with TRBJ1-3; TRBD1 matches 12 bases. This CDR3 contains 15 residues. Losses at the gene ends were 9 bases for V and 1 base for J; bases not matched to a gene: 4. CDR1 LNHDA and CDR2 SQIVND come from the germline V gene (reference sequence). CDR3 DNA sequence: TGTGCCAGCGGGACAGGGGGCGATTCTGGAAACACCATATATTTT. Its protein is CASGTGGDSGNTIYF.

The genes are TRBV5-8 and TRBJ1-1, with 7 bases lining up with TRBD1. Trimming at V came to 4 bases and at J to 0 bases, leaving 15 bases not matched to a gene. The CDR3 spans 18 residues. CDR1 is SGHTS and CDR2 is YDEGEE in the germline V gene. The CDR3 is CASSLGDSLTTLNTEAFF. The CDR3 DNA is TGTGCCAGCAGCCTAGGGGACAGCTTAACAACCTTGAACACTGAAGCTTTCTTT. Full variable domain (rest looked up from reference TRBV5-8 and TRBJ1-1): EAGVTQSPTHLIKTRGQQATLRCSPISGHTSVYWYQQALGLGLQFLLWYDEGEERNRGNFPPRFSGRQFPNYSSELNVNALELEDSALYLCASSLGDSLTTLNTEAFFGQGTRLTVV.

CDR3 sequence (DNA): TGTGCCAGCAGTTACACAGAGCCCTATAATTCACCCCTCCACTTT. It specifies CASSYTEPYNSPLHF. J is TRBJ1-6 and V is TRBV6-5; D is unclear. The germline gives CDR1 MNHEY, CDR2 SVGAGI. V shed 2 bases and J shed 2 bases, with 7 bases lying between them. This CDR3 region has 15 residues.

The CDR3 coding sequence is TGCGCCAGCAGCCAAGAAGGTCGGGACTGGGGGGGGAATGAGCAGTTCTTC. It codes for CASSQEGRDWGGNEQFF. The rearrangement joins TRBV4-1 to TRBJ2-1; TRBD2 aligns across 7 bases. The CDR3 totals 17 residues. Germline V gene lookup returns CDR1 MGHRA and CDR2 YSYEKL. J was trimmed by 7 bases and V by 0 bases; bases with no gene match: 12.

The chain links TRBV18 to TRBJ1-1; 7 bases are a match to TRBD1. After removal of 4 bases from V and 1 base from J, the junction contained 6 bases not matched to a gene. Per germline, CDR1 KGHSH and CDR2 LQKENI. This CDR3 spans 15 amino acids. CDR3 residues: CASSLQGTSNTEAFF. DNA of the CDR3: TGTGCCAGCTCACTACAGGGGACCTCGAACACTGAAGCTTTCTTT. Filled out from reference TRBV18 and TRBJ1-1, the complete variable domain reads NAGVMQNPRHLVRRRGQEARLRCSPMKGHSHVYWYRQLPEEGLKFMVYLQKENIIDESGMPKERFSAEFPKEGPSILRIQQVVRGDSAAYFCASSLQGTSNTEAFFGQGTRLTVV.

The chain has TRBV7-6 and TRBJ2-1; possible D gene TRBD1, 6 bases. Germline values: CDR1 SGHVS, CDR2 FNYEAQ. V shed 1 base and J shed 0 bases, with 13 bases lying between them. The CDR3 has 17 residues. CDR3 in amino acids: CASSLDSPQGSYNEQFF. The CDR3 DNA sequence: TGTGCCAGCAGCTTAGATAGCCCACAGGGCTCCTACAATGAGCAGTTCTTC.

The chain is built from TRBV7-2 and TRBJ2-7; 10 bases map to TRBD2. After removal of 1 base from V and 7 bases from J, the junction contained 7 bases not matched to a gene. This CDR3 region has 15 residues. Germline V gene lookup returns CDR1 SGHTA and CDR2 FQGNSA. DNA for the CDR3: TGTGCCAGCAGCTTAGATCCGGCTAGCGGGAGAGAGCAGTACTTC. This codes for CASSLDPASGREQYF. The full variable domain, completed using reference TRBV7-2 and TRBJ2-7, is GAGVSQSPSNKVTEKGKDVELRCDPISGHTALYWYRQSLGQGLEFLIYFQGNSAPDKSGLPSDRFSAERTGGSVSTLTIQRTQQEDSAVYLCASSLDPASGREQYFGPGTRLTVT.

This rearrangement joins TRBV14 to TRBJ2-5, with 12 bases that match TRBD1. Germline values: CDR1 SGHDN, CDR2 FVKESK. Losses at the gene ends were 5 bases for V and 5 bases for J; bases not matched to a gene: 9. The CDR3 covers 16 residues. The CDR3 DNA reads TGTGCCAGCAGCTCCCGGGACAGGGGGCTTTTGGAGACCCAGTACTTC. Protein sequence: CASSSRDRGLLETQYF. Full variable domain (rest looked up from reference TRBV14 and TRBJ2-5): EAGVTQFPSHSVIEKGQTVTLRCDPISGHDNLYWYRRVMGKEIKFLLHFVKESKQDESGMPNNRFLAERTGGTYSTLKVQPAELEDSGVYFCASSSRDRGLLETQYFGPGTRLLVL.

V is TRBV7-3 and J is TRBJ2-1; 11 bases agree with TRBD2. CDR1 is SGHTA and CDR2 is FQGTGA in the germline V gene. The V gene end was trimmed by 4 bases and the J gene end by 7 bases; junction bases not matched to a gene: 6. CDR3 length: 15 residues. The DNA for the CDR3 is TGTGCCAGCAGCTCCTTAGCGGGAGGGCCGAATGAGCAGTTCTTC. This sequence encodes CASSSLAGGPNEQFF.

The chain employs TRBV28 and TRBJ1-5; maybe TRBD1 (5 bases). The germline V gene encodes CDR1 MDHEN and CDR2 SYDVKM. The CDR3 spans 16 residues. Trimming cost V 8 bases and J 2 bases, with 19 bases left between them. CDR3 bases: TGTGCCAGCGGGCAGGGAGGTGTATGGGGCAATCAGCCCCAGCATTTT. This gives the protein CASGQGGVWGNQPQHF.

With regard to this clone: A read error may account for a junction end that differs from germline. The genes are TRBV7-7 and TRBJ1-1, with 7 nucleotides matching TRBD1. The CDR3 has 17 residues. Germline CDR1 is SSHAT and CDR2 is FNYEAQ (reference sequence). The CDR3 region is CASSLRQGGGKNTEAFF. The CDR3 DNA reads TGTGCTAGCAGCCTCCGACAGGGTGGGGGGAAGAACACTGAAGCTTTCTTT.

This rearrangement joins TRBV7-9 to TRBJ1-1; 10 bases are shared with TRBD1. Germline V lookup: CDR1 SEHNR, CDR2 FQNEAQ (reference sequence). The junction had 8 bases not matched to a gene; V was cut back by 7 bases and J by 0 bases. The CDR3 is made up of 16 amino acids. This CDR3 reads CASTSGQGNMNTEAFF. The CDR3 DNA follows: TGTGCCAGCACCTCGGGACAGGGGAACATGAACACTGAAGCTTTCTTT.